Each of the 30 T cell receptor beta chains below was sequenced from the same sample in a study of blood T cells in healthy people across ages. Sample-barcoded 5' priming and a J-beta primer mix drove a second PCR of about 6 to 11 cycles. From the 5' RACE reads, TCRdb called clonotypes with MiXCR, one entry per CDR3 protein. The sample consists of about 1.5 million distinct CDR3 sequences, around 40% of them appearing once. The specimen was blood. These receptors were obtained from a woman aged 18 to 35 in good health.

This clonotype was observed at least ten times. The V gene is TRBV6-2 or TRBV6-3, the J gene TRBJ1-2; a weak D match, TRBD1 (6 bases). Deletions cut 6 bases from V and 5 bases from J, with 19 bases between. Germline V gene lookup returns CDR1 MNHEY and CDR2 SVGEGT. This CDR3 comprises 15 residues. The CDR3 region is CASRPTTGRQYGYTF. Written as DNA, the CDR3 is TGTGCCAGCAGACCTACTACAGGGAGACAATATGGCTACACCTTC.

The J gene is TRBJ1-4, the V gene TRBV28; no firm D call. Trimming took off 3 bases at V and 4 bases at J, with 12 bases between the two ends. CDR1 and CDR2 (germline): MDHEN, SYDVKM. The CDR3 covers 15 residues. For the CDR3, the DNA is TGTGCCAGCAGTTTTCGGGCAGTCCTTAATGAAAAACTGTTTTTT. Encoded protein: CASSFRAVLNEKLFF.

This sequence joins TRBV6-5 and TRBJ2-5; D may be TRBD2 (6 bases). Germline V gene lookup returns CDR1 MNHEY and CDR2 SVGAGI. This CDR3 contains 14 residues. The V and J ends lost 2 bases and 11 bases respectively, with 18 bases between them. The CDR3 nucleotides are TGTGCCAGCAGTTACGGCGGGGTGGTTCGGGAGCAGTACTTC. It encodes CASSYGGVVREQYF.

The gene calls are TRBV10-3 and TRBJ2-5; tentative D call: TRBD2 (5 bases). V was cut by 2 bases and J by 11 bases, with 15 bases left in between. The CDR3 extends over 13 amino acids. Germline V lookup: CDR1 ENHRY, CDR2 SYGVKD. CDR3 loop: CAISEGSPWEQYF. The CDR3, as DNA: TGTGCCATCAGTGAGGGTTCTCCGTGGGAGCAGTACTTC.

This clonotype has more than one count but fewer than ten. CDR3: CASSLERGREQFF. CDR3 nucleotides: TGTGCCAGCAGTTTAGAGAGGGGGCGAGAGCAGTTCTTC. The V and J genes are TRBV12-3 or TRBV12-4 and TRBJ2-1; 7 bases fit TRBD1. There are 13 residues in the CDR3. After removal of 1 base from V and 10 bases from J, the junction contained 4 bases not matched to a gene.

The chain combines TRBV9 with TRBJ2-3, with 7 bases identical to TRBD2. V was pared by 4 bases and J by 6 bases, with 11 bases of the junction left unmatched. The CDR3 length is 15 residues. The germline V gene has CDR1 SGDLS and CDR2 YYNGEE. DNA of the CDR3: TGTGCCAGCAGCAACCTAGGCGGGGGAGCGGATACGCAGTATTTT. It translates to CASSNLGGGADTQYF.

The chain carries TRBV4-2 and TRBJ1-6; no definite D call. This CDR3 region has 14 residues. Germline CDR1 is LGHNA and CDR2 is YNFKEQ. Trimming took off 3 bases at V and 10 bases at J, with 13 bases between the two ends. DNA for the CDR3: TGTGCCAGCAGCCAGACCGAATGGGGATCACCCCTCCACTTT. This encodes CASSQTEWGSPLHF.

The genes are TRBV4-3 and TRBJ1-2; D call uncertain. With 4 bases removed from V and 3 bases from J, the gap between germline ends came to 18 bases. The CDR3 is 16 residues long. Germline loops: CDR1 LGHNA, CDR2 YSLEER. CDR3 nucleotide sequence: TGCGCCAGCAGCCCCCGCGGCAGCCCTTTAGACTATGGCTACACCTTC. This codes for CASSPRGSPLDYGYTF.

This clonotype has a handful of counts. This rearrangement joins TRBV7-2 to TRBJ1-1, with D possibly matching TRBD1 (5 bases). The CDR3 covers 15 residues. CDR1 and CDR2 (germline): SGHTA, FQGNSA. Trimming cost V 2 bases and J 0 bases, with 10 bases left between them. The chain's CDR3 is CASSLKAGMNTEAFF. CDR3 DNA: TGTGCCAGCAGCTTAAAGGCAGGGATGAACACTGAAGCTTTCTTT.

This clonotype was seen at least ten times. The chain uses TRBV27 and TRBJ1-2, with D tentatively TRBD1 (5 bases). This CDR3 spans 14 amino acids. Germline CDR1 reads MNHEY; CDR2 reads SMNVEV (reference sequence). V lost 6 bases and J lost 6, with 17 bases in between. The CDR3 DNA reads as TGTGCCAGCAGCTTCCGGGGGGTCGGGGATGGCTACACCTTC. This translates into CASSFRGVGDGYTF.

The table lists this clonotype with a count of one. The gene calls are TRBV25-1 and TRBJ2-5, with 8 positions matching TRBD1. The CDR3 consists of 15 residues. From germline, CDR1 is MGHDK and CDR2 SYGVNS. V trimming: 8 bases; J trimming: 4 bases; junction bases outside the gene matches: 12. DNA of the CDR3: TGTGCCAGCGACCCTCCAGGGGGCCCCGGAGAGACCCAGTACTTC. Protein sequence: CASDPPGGPGETQYF.

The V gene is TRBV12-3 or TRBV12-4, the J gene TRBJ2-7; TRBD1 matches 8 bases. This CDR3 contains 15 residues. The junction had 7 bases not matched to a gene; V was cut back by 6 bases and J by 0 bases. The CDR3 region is CASSRTGTSSYEQYF. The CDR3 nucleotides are TGTGCCAGCAGCCGGACAGGGACGAGCTCCTACGAGCAGTACTTC.

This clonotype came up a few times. The CDR3 spells CASRGTWMNTEAFF. The DNA of the CDR3 is TGTGCCAGCAGGGGCACCTGGATGAACACTGAAGCTTTCTTT. The chain recombines TRBV12-3 or TRBV12-4 with TRBJ1-1; D is undetermined. V was pared by 6 bases and J by 0 bases, with 11 bases between. The CDR3 runs to 14 residues.

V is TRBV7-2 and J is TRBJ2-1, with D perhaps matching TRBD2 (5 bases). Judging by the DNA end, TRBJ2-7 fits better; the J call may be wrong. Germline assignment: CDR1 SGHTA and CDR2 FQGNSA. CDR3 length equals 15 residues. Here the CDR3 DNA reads TGTGCCAGCAGCTTAGGTGGGAGTCCCTACAATGAGCAGTACTTC. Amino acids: CASSLGGSPYNEQYF.

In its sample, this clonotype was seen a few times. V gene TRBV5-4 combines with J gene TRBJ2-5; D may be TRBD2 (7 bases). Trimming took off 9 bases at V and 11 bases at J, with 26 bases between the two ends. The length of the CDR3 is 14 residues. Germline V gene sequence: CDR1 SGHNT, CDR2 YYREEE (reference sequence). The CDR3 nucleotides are TGTGCCATCGCACAGGGAGGGTTCGACAATGAGCAGTACTTC. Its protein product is CAIAQGGFDNEQYF. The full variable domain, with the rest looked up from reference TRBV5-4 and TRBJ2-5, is ETGVTQSPTHLIKTRGQQVTLRCSSQSGHNTVSWYQQALGQGPQFIFQYYREEENGRGNFPPRFSGLQFPNYSSELNVNALELDDSALYLCAIAQGGFDNEQYFGPGTRLLVL.

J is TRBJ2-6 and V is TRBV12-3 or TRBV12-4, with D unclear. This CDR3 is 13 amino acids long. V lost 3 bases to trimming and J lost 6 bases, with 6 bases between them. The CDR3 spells CASSFAEANVLTF. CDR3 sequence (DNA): TGTGCCAGCAGTTTCGCTGAGGCCAACGTCCTGACTTTC.

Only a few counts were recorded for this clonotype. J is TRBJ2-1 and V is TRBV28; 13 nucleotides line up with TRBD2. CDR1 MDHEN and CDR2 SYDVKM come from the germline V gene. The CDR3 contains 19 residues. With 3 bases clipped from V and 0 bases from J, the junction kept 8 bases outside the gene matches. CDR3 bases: TGTGCCAGCAGTTTGGGACTAGCGGGACCCTTCAGCTCCTACAATGAGCAGTTCTTC. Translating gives CASSLGLAGPFSSYNEQFF.

CDR3 sequence (DNA): TGCAGTGCTAGCACAGGGGAAGAGGGCACAGATACGCAGTATTTT. It encodes CSASTGEEGTDTQYF. This chain connects TRBV20-1 to TRBJ2-3, with TRBD1 identical over 7 bases. Looked up from germline, CDR1 is DFQATT and CDR2 is SNEGSKA (reference sequence). The length of the CDR3 is 15 residues. Trimming cost V 3 bases and J 1 base; bases outside gene matches: 7.

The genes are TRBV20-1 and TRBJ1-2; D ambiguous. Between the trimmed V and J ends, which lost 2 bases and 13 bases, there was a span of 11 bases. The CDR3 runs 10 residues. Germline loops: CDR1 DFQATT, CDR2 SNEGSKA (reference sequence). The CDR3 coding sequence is TGCAGTGCTAGACTTACCGGGGTCACCTTC. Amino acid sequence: CSARLTGVTF.

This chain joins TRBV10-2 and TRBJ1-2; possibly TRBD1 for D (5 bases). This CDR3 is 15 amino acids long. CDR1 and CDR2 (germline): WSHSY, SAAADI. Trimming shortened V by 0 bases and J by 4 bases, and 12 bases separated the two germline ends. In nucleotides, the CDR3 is TGCGCCAGCAGTGAGTCTCCCGGGGCGGGCTATGGCTACACCTTC. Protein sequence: CASSESPGAGYGYTF.

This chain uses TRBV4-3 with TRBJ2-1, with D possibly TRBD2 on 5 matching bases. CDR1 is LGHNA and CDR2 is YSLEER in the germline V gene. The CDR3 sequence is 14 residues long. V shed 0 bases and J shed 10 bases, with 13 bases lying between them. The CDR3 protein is CASSQDEGQNEQFF. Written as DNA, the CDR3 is TGCGCCAGCAGCCAAGATGAGGGCCAGAACGAGCAGTTCTTC.

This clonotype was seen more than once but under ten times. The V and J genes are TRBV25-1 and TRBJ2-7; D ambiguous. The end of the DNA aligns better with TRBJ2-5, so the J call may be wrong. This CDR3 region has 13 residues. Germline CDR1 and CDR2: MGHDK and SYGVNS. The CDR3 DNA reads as TGTGCCAGCAGTGAATTTGGGATCGAGACCCAGTACTTC. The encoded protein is CASSEFGIETQYF.

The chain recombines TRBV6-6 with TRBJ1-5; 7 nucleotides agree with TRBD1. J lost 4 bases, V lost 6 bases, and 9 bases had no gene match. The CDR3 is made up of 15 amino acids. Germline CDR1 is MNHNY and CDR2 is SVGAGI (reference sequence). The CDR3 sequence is CASRSVGTVNQPQHF. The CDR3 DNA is TGTGCCAGCAGGTCCGTAGGGACAGTTAATCAGCCCCAGCATTTT.

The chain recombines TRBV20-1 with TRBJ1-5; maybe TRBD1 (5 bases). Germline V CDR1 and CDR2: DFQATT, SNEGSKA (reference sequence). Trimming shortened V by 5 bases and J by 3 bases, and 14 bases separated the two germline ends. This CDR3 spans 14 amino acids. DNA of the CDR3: TGCAGTGCTGTCCGGGACGGCAACAATCAGCCCCAGCATTTT. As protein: CSAVRDGNNQPQHF.

This chain's CDR3 is CASSLDTGGLETQYF. CDR3 sequence (DNA): TGTGCCAGCAGCTTGGATACAGGGGGATTAGAGACCCAGTACTTC. The rearrangement joins TRBV5-5 to TRBJ2-5, with TRBD1 matching 8 bases. V was clipped by 0 bases and J by 4 bases; unmatched bases: 5. This CDR3 is built from 15 residues. CDR1 is SGHKS, CDR2 YYEKEE, per germline (reference sequence).

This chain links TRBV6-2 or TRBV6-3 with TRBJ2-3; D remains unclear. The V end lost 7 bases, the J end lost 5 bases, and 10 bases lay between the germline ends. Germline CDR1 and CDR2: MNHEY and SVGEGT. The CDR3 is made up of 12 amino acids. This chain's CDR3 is CASNPRKDTQYF. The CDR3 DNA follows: TGTGCCAGCAACCCACGCAAAGATACGCAGTATTTT.

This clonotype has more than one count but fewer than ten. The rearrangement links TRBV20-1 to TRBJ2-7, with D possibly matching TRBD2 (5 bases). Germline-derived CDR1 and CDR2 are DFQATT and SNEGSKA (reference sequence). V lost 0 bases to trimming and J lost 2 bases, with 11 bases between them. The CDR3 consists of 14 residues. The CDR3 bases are TGCAGTGCTAGAGATCGTCTAGCCCCCTACGAGCAGTACTTC. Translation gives CSARDRLAPYEQYF.

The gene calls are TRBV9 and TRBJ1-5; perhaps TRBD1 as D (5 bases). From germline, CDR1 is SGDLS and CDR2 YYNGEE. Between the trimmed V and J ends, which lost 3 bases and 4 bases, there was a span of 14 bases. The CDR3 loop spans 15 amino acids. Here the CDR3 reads CASSALDSQNQPQHF. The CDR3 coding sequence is TGTGCCAGCAGCGCACTCGACAGTCAAAATCAGCCCCAGCATTTT.

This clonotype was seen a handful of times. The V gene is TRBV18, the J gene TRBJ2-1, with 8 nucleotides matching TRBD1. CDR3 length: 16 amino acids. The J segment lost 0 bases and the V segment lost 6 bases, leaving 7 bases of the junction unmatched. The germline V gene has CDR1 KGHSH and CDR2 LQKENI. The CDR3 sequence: CASSPRGRVSYNEQFF. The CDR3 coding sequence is TGTGCCAGCTCGCCCAGGGGGCGAGTCTCCTACAATGAGCAGTTCTTC.

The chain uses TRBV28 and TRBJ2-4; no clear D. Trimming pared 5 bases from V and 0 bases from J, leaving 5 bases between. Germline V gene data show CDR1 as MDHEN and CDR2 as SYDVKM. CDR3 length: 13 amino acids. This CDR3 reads CASSDVAKNIQYF. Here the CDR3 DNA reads TGTGCCAGCAGTGACGTAGCCAAAAACATTCAGTACTTC.